The 23 T cell receptor beta chains below come from one sample, sequenced in a study of T cells in Graves' hyperthyroidism and ophthalmopathy. RNA transcripts gave rise to amplified TCR beta CDR3 regions. HTBI primers were used for first-round RT-PCR of the TCR CDR3. MiXCR, run by TCRdb on the multiplex PCR reads, gives a single entry per CDR3 protein. The profile covers 620,000 or so distinct CDR3 sequences, with about 14% appearing a single time and approximately 12% taken by the ten largest. Sequenced: blood. The receptors were sampled from a woman aged 50 to 65 with Graves' ophthalmopathy.

In its sample, this clonotype was seen many times. V usage is TRBV20-1 and J usage is TRBJ2-3; D gene unclear. Germline V CDR1 and CDR2: DFQATT, SNEGSKA (reference sequence). V was pared by 7 bases and J by 0 bases, with 14 bases between. The CDR3 loop spans 14 amino acids. The chain's CDR3 is CSVRKAVSTDTQYF. CDR3 nucleotide sequence: TGCAGTGTAAGGAAGGCAGTTAGCACAGATACGCAGTATTTT.

This clonotype was observed at least ten times. The J gene is TRBJ2-3, the V gene TRBV15; perhaps TRBD2 as D (6 bases). The CDR3 extends over 16 amino acids. The ends were cut back, 1 base at V and 0 bases at J, with 11 bases in the middle. Germline V CDR1 and CDR2: LNHNV, YYDKDF (reference sequence). CDR3 region: CATSRGAGVSTDTQYF. CDR3 nucleotide sequence: TGTGCCACCAGCAGAGGAGCGGGTGTTAGCACAGATACGCAGTATTTT.

This clonotype turned up a few times. The chain is built from TRBV20-1 and TRBJ2-5; TRBD2 matches 8 bases. J gave up 7 bases and V 6 bases, and 13 bases lay outside the gene matches. This CDR3 contains 14 residues. Germline values: CDR1 DFQATT, CDR2 SNEGSKA (reference sequence). The CDR3 here is CSATGLVGLGTQYF. The DNA for the CDR3 is TGCAGTGCAACGGGACTAGTTGGGTTGGGGACCCAGTACTTC.

This clonotype was seen more than once but under ten times. The genes are TRBV14 and TRBJ1-1; weak D call: TRBD1 (6 bases). Deletions cut 4 bases from V and 5 bases from J, with 17 bases between. Germline V gene data show CDR1 as SGHDN and CDR2 as FVKESK. The CDR3 is 15 amino acids. The chain's CDR3 is CASSRPPWGATEAFF. DNA of the CDR3: TGTGCCAGCAGCCGCCCCCCGTGGGGGGCAACTGAAGCTTTCTTT.

J is TRBJ2-1 and V is TRBV19; maybe TRBD2 (6 bases). This CDR3 comprises 15 residues. CDR1 and CDR2 (germline): LNHDA, SQIVND (reference sequence). Between the trimmed V and J ends, which lost 3 bases and 4 bases, there was a span of 13 bases. CDR3 sequence: CASSMSGLPYNEQFF. The CDR3, as DNA: TGTGCCAGTAGTATGAGCGGACTACCGTACAATGAGCAGTTCTTC.

Notes on this clonotype: This sequence may be a read error, since a much larger clone differs from it by one base. The rearrangement joins TRBV12-3 or TRBV12-4 to TRBJ2-3, with D unresolved. The CDR3 runs to 14 residues. The V gene lost 8 bases and the J gene lost 6 bases, with 18 bases spanning the gap. CDR3 sequence reads: CASAPGVFADTQYF. Here the CDR3 DNA reads TGTGCCAGCGCCCCCGGTGTCTTTGCGGATACGCAGTATTTT.

This clonotype was observed many times. The chain has TRBV2 and TRBJ2-1; 10 bases are shared with TRBD1. Germline V gene data show CDR1 as SNHLY and CDR2 as FYNNEI. The CDR3 totals 15 residues. The V and J ends lost 5 bases and 9 bases, in that order; junction bases with no gene match: 10. In nucleotides, the CDR3 is TGTGCCAGCAGTCCGGGACAGGGGCCCCCGATTGAGCAGTTCTTC. Translation gives CASSPGQGPPIEQFF.

J is TRBJ2-7 and V is TRBV4-1; D is tentatively TRBD1 or TRBD2 (6 bases each). V lost 6 bases and J 2 bases, leaving 14 bases between the germline ends. CDR1 is MGHRA and CDR2 is YSYEKL in the germline V gene. This CDR3 comprises 14 residues. The CDR3 sequence: CASSPEGGTYEQYF. The CDR3 coding sequence is TGCGCCAGCAGTCCAGAGGGGGGAACCTACGAGCAGTACTTC.

This clonotype showed up many times. The chain is built from TRBV5-1 and TRBJ2-7, with D possibly being TRBD1 (6 bases). The CDR3 sequence is 14 residues long. Looked up from germline, CDR1 is SGHRS and CDR2 is YFSETQ. With 3 bases removed from V and 7 bases from J, the gap between germline ends came to 17 bases. The CDR3 DNA follows: TGCGCCAGCAGCTCACAGGGATTTTCGTTTGAGCAGTACTTC. Translation gives CASSSQGFSFEQYF. Looking up the rest from reference TRBV5-1 and TRBJ2-7 gives the full variable domain: KAGVTQTPRYLIKTRGQQVTLSCSPISGHRSVSWYQQTPGQGLQFLFEYFSETQRNKGNFPGRFSGRQFSNSRSEMNVSTLELGDSALYLCASSSQGFSFEQYFGPGTRLTVT.

This clonotype was seen ten or more times. The chain is built from TRBV6-2 or TRBV6-3 and TRBJ2-3; 9 nucleotides match TRBD2. In germline, CDR1 is MNHEY, CDR2 SVGEGT. This CDR3 spans 15 amino acids. J lost 2 bases, V lost 4 bases, and 4 bases had no gene match. CDR3 region: CASSLRTSATDTQYF. DNA for the CDR3: TGTGCCAGCAGTTTACGGACTAGCGCCACAGATACGCAGTATTTT.

The table lists this clonotype with many counts. V gene TRBV24-1 combines with J gene TRBJ2-6; 9 bases are shared with TRBD1. V dropped 4 bases and J dropped 5; count of bases not matched to a gene: 2. Germline CDR1 reads KGHDR; CDR2 reads SFDVKD. This CDR3 spans 15 amino acids. Here the CDR3 reads CATSEGTGRANVLTF. CDR3 in DNA: TGTGCCACCAGTGAGGGGACAGGGAGGGCCAACGTCCTGACTTTC.

V gene TRBV7-3 combines with J gene TRBJ2-6, with D uncertain. The CDR3 consists of 19 residues. Trimming pared 1 base from V and 2 bases from J, leaving 18 bases between. From germline, CDR1 is SGHTA and CDR2 FQGTGA. The chain's CDR3 is CASSLRTPSQNAGANVLTF. DNA for the CDR3: TGTGCCAGCAGCTTAAGAACCCCCTCGCAAAATGCTGGGGCCAACGTCCTGACTTTC.

Concerning this clonotype itself: A much larger clone is a single base away; this may be a read error. The rearrangement uses TRBV18 and TRBJ2-7; 7 nucleotides match TRBD1. Germline V gene lookup returns CDR1 KGHSH and CDR2 LQKENI. With 3 bases clipped from V and 5 bases from J, the junction kept 19 bases outside the gene matches. The CDR3 is made up of 18 amino acids. The CDR3 loop reads CASSPFNLNGQEAHEQYF. The CDR3 nucleotides are TGTGCCAGCTCACCGTTCAATTTAAACGGACAGGAGGCACACGAGCAGTACTTC.

This clonotype was seen ten or more times. The chain links TRBV28 to TRBJ2-1; 10 bases map to TRBD2. V was clipped by 6 bases and J by 5 bases; unmatched bases: 4. CDR3 length equals 14 residues. Germline V gene data show CDR1 as MDHEN and CDR2 as SYDVKM. Here the CDR3 reads CASSLSGRDNEQFF. CDR3 bases: TGTGCCAGCAGCTTGAGCGGGAGGGACAATGAGCAGTTCTTC.

There are many counts of this clonotype. In DNA form, the CDR3 reads TGTGCCAGCAGCTTAGGGGCGGGAGGTGTCGAGCAGTACTTC. Its translation is CASSLGAGGVEQYF. The V gene is TRBV7-9, the J gene TRBJ2-7; 8 nucleotides align to TRBD2. The CDR3 has 14 amino acids. Losses at the gene ends were 1 base for V and 6 bases for J; bases not matched to a gene: 5. Per the germline V gene, CDR1 is SEHNR and CDR2 is FQNEAQ (reference sequence).

This clonotype was counted at least ten times. The V call is TRBV5-6, the J call TRBJ2-2; D perhaps matches TRBD2 (5 bases). The germline V gene encodes CDR1 SGHDT and CDR2 YYEEEE. Deletions cut 1 base from V and 4 bases from J, with 14 bases between. The CDR3 runs 16 residues. CDR3 protein: CASSLSASSVTGELFF. CDR3 sequence (DNA): TGTGCCAGCAGCTTGTCGGCTAGCTCGGTCACCGGGGAGCTGTTTTTT.

This clonotype was observed many times. The chain carries TRBV7-6 and TRBJ2-1; 7 bases are shared with TRBD2. V trimming: 6 bases; J trimming: 13 bases; junction bases outside the gene matches: 12. The CDR3 is made up of 13 amino acids. CDR1 is SGHVS, CDR2 FNYEAQ, per germline. CDR3 bases: TGTGCCAGCAGTCGGGGAGGGATCAGATTACAGTTCTTC. This gives the protein CASSRGGIRLQFF.

This clonotype was counted many times. The J gene is TRBJ1-2, the V gene TRBV24-1, with unresolved D. V was shortened by 4 bases and J by 10 bases, with 24 bases between the two germline ends. The germline CDR1 and CDR2 sequences are KGHDR and SFDVKD. This CDR3 comprises 16 residues. Here the CDR3 DNA reads TGTGCCACCAGTGACTTTACATCGCTGGGGAGAGAAGACTACACCTTC. It is translated as CATSDFTSLGREDYTF.

The chain joins TRBV6-4 to TRBJ2-3; 7 positions match TRBD2. J was trimmed by 2 bases and V by 3 bases; bases with no gene match: 5. The CDR3 runs to 15 residues. In germline, CDR1 is MRHNA, CDR2 SNTAGT. CDR3 sequence reads: CASSESSGVTDTQYF. For the CDR3, the DNA is TGTGCCAGCAGTGAATCCAGCGGGGTCACAGATACGCAGTATTTT.

This clonotype was recorded a few times. The chain links TRBV28 to TRBJ2-3; TRBD1 matches 7 bases. With V trimmed by 11 bases and J by 0 bases, 8 bases remained unmatched. The germline gives CDR1 MDHEN, CDR2 SYDVKM. The CDR3 length is 14 residues. The CDR3 region is CAAAGGQSTDTQYF. CDR3 in DNA: TGTGCCGCAGCAGGGGGACAAAGCACAGATACGCAGTATTTT.

The chain joins TRBV24-1 to TRBJ2-7, with D perhaps matching TRBD1 (6 bases). CDR1 KGHDR and CDR2 SFDVKD come from the germline V gene. This CDR3 is built from 16 residues. The V end was cut by 2 bases, the J end by 2 bases, with 15 bases between. The CDR3 DNA sequence: TGTGCCACCAGTGATTCCTCCAGGACAGCCACCTACGAGCAGTACTTC. This codes for CATSDSSRTATYEQYF.

This clonotype was recorded at least ten times. The chain links TRBV11-1 to TRBJ2-7; 7 bases are shared with TRBD1. The CDR3 is 16 amino acids. The germline V gene has CDR1 SGHAT and CDR2 FQDESV (reference sequence). The trim removed 5 bases at V and 0 bases at J, leaving 10 bases unmatched. The CDR3 DNA follows: TGTGCCAGCAGCCACACCGAGGGGGACAGCTCCTACGAGCAGTACTTC. This translates into CASSHTEGDSSYEQYF.

This clonotype showed up many times. The chain couples TRBV27 to TRBJ2-7, with D maybe TRBD1 (6 bases). Trimming shortened V by 1 base and J by 0 bases, and 10 bases separated the two germline ends. There are 15 residues in the CDR3. Germline V CDR1 and CDR2: MNHEY, SMNVEV (reference sequence). The CDR3 loop is CASSLFQGSSYEQYF. The CDR3 coding sequence is TGTGCCAGCAGTTTATTCCAGGGGAGCTCCTACGAGCAGTACTTC.